This TCR beta chain was sequenced during a study of CD8 T cells in Susac syndrome. The RNA input was about 0.45 to 1 ug, and it was reverse transcribed with random hexamers. Using its own MiXCR run on the immunoSEQ multiplex PCR reads, TCRdb lists one record per CDR3 protein. Here the sample spans approximately 160,000 distinct CDR3 sequences, 93% being singletons. This clonotype was detected only once. Germline CDR1 is MGHDK and CDR2 is SYGVNS. The CDR3 consists of 14 residues. Germline trimming cut 0 bases from V and 9 bases from J; bases unmatched to any gene: 4. Sequencing was carried out using CD4+ T cells from PBMCs. This clonotype was sampled from a human donor in good health. The chain carries TRBV25-1 and TRBJ2-4, with 8 bases fitting TRBD2. CDR3 DNA: TGTGCCAGCAGTGAATACCGCGGGGGGAGCATTCAGTACTTC. It translates to CASSEYRGGSIQYF.